Included here is one TCR beta chain sequence, with context. Per the authors' pipeline: Reference gene primer amplification in the assay estimated nucleated cell counts. Sequencing used immunoSEQ multiplex PCR; TCRdb keeps in-frame clones, though not all of them. V, J and clone size are taken as reported in that table, and D and trimming were inferred from the DNA itself. The sample yields some 670,000 clones, about nine tenths seen once. The source of the sample is a study of blood T cell repertoires in COVID-19. Study-wide context: Italy, Spain and the United States were the sources of the convalescent and acute COVID-19 samples. Nucleic acid was either cDNA or gDNA, and it came from T cells, B-cell-depleted T cells, or PBMCs.

V gave up 2 bases and J gave up 1 base, with 8 bases separating them. Germline lookup yields CDR1 LNHNV and CDR2 YYDKDF (reference sequence). The CDR3 contains 14 residues. The source is a woman aged 18-35 years with acute or convalescent COVID-19. The chain links TRBV15 to TRBJ1-2; no firm D call. The source material was peripheral blood. CDR3 sequence: CATSRYLINYGYTF. In nucleotides, the CDR3 is TGTGCCACCAGCAGATATTTAATTAACTATGGCTACACCTTC.